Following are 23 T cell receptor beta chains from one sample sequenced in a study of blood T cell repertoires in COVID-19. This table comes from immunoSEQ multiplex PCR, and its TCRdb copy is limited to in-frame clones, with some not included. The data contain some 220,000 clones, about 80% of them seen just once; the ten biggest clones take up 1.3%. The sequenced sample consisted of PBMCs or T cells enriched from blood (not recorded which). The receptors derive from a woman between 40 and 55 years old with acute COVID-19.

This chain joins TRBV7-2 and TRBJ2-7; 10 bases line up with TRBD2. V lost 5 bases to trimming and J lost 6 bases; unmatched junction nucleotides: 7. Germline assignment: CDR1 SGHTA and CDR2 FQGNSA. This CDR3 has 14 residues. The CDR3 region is CASSLSSGSFEQYF. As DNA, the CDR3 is TGTGCCAGCAGCCTTTCTAGCGGGAGTTTCGAGCAGTACTTC.

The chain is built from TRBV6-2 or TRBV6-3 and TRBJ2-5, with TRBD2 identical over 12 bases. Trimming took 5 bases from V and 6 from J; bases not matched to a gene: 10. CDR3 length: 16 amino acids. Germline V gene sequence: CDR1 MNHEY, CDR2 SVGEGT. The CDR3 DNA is TGTGCCAGCAGTACCGGACTAGCGGGGCGTTGGAAGACCCAGTACTTC. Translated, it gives CASSTGLAGRWKTQYF.

CDR3 sequence reads: CASSPGLAGNIQYF. CDR3 in DNA: TGTGCCAGTAGTCCTGGACTAGCAGGGAACATTCAGTACTTC. V usage is TRBV19 and J usage is TRBJ2-4, with 8 positions matching TRBD2. The CDR3 length is 14 residues. Germline loops: CDR1 LNHDA, CDR2 SQIVND (reference sequence). V trimming: 5 bases; J trimming: 7 bases; junction bases outside the gene matches: 7.

The CDR3 sequence is CASRGQGDNTGELFF. The CDR3 coding sequence is TGTGCCAGCAGGGGACAGGGGGATAACACCGGGGAGCTGTTTTTT. The chain couples TRBV28 to TRBJ2-2; 11 nucleotides line up with TRBD1. The germline V gene has CDR1 MDHEN and CDR2 SYDVKM. V was clipped by 6 bases and J by 2 bases; unmatched bases: 2. The CDR3 extends over 15 amino acids.

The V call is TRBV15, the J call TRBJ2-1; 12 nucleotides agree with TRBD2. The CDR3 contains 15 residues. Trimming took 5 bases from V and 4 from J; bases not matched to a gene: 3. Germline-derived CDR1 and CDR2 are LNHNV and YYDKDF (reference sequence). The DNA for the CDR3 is TGTGCCACCAGCGGCGGGACTAGCGGGTACAATGAGCAGTTCTTC. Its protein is CATSGGTSGYNEQFF.

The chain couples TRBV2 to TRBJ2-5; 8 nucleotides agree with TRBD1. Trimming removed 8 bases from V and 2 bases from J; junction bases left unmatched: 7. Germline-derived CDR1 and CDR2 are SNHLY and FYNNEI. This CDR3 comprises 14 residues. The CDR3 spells CASWDQGAQETQYF. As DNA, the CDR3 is TGTGCCAGCTGGGATCAGGGGGCGCAAGAGACCCAGTACTTC.

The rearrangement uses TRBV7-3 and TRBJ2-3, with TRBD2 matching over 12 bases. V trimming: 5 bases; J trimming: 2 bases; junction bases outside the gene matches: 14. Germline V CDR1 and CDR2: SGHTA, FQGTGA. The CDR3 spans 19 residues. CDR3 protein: CASSRTSGGPTGITDTQYF. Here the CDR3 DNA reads TGTGCCAGCAGCCGAACTAGCGGGGGGCCCACGGGGATCACAGATACGCAGTATTTT. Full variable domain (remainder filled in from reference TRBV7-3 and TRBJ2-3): GAGVSQTPSNKVTEKGKYVELRCDPISGHTALYWYRQSLGQGPEFLIYFQGTGAADDSGLPNDRFFAVRPEGSVSTLKIQRTERGDSAVYLCASSRTSGGPTGITDTQYFGPGTRLTVL.

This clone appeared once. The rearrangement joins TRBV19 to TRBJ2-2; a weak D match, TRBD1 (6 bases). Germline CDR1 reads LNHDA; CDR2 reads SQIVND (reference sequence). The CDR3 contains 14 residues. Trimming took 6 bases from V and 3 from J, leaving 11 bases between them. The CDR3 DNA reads TGTGCCAGTAGCAGGGGCGAGGACACCGGGGAGCTGTTTTTT. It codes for CASSRGEDTGELFF.

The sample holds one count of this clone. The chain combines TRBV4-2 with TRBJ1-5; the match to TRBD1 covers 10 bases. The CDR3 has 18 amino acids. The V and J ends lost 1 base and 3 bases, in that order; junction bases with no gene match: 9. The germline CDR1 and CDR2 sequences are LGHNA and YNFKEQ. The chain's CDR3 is CASSQVGQGTRLNQPQHF. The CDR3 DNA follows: TGTGCCAGCAGCCAAGTGGGACAGGGGACCCGACTCAATCAGCCCCAGCATTTT.

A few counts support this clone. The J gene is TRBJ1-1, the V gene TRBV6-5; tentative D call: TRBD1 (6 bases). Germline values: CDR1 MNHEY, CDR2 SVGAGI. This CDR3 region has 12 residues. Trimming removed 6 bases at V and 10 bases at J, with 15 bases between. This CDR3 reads CASSADRFTAFF. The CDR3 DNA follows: TGTGCCAGCAGCGCTGACAGGTTTACAGCTTTCTTT.

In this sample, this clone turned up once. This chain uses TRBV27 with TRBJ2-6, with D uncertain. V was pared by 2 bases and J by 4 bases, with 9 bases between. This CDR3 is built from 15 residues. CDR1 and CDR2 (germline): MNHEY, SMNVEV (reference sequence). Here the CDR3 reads CASSLDQVGANVLTF. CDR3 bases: TGTGCCAGCAGTTTAGATCAGGTCGGGGCCAACGTCCTGACTTTC.

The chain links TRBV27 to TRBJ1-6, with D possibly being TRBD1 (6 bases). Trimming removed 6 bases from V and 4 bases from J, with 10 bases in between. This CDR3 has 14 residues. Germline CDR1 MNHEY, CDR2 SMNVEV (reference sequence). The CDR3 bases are TGTGCCAGCAGGGCGGGGGCGTATAATTCACCCCTCCACTTT. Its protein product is CASRAGAYNSPLHF.

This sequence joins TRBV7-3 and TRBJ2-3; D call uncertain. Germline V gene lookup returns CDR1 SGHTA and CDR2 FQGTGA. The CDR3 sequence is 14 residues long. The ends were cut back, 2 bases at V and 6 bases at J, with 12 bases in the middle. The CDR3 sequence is CASSLAPGPDTQYF. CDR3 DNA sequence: TGTGCCAGCAGCTTAGCCCCAGGCCCGGATACGCAGTATTTT.

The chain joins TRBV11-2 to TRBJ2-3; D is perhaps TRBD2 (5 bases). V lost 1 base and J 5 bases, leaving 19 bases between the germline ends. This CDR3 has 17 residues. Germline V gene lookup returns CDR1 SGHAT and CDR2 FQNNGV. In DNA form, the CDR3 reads TGTGCCAGCAGCTTAGTGGGAGCCGGGGTTTTGAAAGATACGCAGTATTTT. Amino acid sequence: CASSLVGAGVLKDTQYF.

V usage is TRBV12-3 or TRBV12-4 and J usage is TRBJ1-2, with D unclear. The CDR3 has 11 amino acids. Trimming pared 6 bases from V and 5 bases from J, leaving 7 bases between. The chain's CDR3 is CASRSVYGYTF. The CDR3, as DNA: TGTGCCAGCAGGTCCGTATATGGCTACACCTTC.

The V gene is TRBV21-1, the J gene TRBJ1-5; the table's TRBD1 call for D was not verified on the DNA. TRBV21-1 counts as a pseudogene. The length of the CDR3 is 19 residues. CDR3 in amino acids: CASSSPTGAKPYSNQPQHF. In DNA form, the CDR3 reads TGTGCCAGCAGTTCCCCGACAGGGGCCAAACCATATAGCAATCAGCCCCAGCATTTT.

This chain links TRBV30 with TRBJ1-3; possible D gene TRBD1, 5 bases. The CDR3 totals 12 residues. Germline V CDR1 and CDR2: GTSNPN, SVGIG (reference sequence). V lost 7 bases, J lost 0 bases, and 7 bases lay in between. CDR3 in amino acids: CAYDSSGNTIYF. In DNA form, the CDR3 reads TGTGCCTATGACAGCTCTGGAAACACCATATATTTT.

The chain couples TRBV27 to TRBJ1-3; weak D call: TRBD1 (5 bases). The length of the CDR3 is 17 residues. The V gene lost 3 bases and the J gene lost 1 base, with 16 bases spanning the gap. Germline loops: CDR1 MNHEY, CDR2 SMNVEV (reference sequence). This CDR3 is CASSFGTPQGSGNTIYF. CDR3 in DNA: TGTGCCAGCAGTTTCGGAACCCCCCAGGGTTCTGGAAACACCATATATTTT.

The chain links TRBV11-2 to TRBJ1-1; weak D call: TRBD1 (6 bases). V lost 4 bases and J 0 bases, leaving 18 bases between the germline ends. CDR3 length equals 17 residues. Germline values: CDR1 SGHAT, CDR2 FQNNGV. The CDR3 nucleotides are TGTGCCAGCAGCTACCTGGGGGGGGGCAGCATGAACACTGAAGCTTTCTTT. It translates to CASSYLGGGSMNTEAFF.

The CDR3: CASRLSNYRGIAKNIQYF. The CDR3 DNA follows: TGTGCCAGTAGGCTATCAAATTACCGGGGGATTGCCAAAAACATTCAGTACTTC. This chain uses TRBV19 with TRBJ2-4, with a weak D call TRBD2 (6 bases). This CDR3 contains 18 residues. V was clipped by 6 bases and J by 1 base, with 22 bases between them. Looked up from germline, CDR1 is LNHDA and CDR2 is SQIVND (reference sequence).

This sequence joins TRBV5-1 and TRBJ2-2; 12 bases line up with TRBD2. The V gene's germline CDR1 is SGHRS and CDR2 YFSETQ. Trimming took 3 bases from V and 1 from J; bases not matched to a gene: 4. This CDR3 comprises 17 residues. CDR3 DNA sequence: TGCGCCAGCAGCTCCTTGACTAGCGGGGGGAACACCGGGGAGCTGTTTTTT. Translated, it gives CASSSLTSGGNTGELFF.

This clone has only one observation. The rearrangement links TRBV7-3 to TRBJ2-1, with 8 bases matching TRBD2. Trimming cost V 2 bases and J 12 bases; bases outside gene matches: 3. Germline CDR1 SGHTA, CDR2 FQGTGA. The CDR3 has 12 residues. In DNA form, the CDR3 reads TGTGCCAGCAGCTTAGAGGCGGGGGGGCAGTTCTTC. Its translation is CASSLEAGGQFF. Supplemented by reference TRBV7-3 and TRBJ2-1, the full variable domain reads GAGVSQTPSNKVTEKGKYVELRCDPISGHTALYWYRQSLGQGPEFLIYFQGTGAADDSGLPNDRFFAVRPEGSVSTLKIQRTERGDSAVYLCASSLEAGGQFFGPGTRLTVL.

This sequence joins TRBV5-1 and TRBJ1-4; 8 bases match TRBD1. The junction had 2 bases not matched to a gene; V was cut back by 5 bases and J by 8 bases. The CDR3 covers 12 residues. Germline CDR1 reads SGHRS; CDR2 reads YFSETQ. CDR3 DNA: TGCGCCAGCAGGTGGACAGGGGAAAAACTGTTTTTT. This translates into CASRWTGEKLFF.